This T cell receptor beta chain was sequenced in a study of cytomegalovirus exposure and HLA in healthy donors. Study-level results: Exclusion applied to some V segments, including TRBV6-2 and TRBV6-3, as they were indistinguishable. Previously analyzed data showed that most TCR beta V segments were productive at a frequency of about 90% or about 30%. One cluster of highly shared sequence variants probably arose as a sequencing artifact. Reports indicate that TCR beta sequences accurately predicted the HLA-A and HLA-B alleles of most subjects.

This CDR3 has 16 amino acids. Germline V gives CDR1 MNHNS, CDR2 SASEGT. V was trimmed by 3 bases and J by 3 bases, leaving 18 bases between them. PCR involved 60 Vbeta and 13 Jbeta primers. Profiled with immunoSEQ multiplex PCR; TCRdb holds only in-frame clones, not every one. Of tens of thousands of clones listed, 85% to 90% are singletons. This clone was detected once. The antigen is undetermined. The chain recombines TRBV6-1 with TRBJ2-7; D is possibly TRBD2 (6 bases). The sequencing sample was made of PBMCs. The receptor was derived from a woman aged 25 to 39 in good health and CMV-seropositive. The CDR3 reads CASSEWVGDSRYEQYF. DNA for the CDR3: TGTGCCAGCAGTGAGTGGGTGGGGGACTCACGCTACGAGCAGTACTTC.